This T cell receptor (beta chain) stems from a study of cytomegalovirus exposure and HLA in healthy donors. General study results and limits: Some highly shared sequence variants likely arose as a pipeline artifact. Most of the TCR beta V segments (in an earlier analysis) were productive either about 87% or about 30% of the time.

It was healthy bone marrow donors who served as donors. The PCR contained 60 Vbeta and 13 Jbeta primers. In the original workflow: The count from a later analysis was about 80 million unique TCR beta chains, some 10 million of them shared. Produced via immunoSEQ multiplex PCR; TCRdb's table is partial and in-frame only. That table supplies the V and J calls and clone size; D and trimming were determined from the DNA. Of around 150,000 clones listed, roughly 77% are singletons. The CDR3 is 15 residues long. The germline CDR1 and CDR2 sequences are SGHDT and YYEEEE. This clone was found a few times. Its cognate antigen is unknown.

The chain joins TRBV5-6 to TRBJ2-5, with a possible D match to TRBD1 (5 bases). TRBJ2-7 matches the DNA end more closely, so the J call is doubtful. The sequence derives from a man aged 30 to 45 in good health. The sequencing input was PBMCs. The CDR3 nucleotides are TGTGCCAGCAGCTTGGCCGCAGGGAAGTCCTACGAGCAGTACTTC. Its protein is CASSLAAGKSYEQYF.